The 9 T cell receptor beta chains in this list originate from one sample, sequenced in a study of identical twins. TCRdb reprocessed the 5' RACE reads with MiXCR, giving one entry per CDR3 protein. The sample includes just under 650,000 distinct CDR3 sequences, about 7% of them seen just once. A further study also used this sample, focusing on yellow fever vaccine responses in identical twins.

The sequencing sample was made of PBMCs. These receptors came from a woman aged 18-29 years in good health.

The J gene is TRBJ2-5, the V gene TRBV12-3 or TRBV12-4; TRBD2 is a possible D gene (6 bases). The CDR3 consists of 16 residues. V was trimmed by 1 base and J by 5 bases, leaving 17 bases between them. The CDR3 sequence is CASSLVLWRAEETQYF. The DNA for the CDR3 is TGTGCCAGCAGTTTAGTTTTATGGAGGGCCGAGGAGACCCAGTACTTC.

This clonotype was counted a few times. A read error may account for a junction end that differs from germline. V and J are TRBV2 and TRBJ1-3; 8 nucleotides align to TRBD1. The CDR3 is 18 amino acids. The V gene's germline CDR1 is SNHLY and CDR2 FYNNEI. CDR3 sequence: CAISFIGTGMISGNTIYF. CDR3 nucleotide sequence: TGTGCCATCAGTTTTATCGGGACAGGAATGATCTCTGGAAACACCATATATTTT.

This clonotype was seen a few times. CDR3 nucleotides: TGCGCCAGCAGCGGAACCCTAGCGCCAGCCTACGAGCAGTACTTC. Translated: CASSGTLAPAYEQYF. The V call is TRBV5-1, the J call TRBJ2-7; D is perhaps TRBD2 (6 bases). The CDR3 is made up of 15 amino acids. CDR1 is SGHRS, CDR2 YFSETQ, per germline. Trimming left V 4 bases short and J 2 bases short, with 16 bases between.

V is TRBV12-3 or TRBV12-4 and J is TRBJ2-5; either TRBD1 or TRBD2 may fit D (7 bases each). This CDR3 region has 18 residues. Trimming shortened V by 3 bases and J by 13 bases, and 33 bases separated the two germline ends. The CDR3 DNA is TGTGCCAGCAGTTTTAATGCGAGGTGGATTCGTAGGGAGGGGGCCCTGTACTTC. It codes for CASSFNARWIRREGALYF.

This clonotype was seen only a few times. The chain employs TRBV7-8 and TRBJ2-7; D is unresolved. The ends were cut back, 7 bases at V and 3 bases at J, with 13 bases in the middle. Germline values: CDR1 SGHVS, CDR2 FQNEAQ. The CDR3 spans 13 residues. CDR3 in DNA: TGTGCCAGCACCCCGGGCGTGGACTACGAGCAGTACGTC. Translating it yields CASTPGVDYEQYV.

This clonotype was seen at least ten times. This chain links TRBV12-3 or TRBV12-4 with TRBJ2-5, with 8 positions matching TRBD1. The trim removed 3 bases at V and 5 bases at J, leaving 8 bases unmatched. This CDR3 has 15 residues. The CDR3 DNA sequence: TGTGCCAGCAGTTTTGCTGCGACAGGGGCTGAGACCCAGTACTTC. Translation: CASSFAATGAETQYF.

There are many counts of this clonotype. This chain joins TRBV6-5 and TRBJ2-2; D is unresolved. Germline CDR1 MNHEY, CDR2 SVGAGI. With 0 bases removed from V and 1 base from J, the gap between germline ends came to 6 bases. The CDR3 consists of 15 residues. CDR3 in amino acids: CASSYSIGNTGELFF. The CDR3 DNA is TGTGCCAGCAGTTACTCGATCGGGAACACCGGGGAGCTGTTTTTT.

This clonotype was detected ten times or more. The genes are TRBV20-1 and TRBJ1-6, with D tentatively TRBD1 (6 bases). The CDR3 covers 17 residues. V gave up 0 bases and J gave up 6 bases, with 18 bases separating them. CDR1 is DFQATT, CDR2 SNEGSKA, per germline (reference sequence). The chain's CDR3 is CSARDLEQGSFNSPLHF. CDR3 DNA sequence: TGCAGTGCTAGAGATCTGGAACAGGGAAGTTTTAATTCACCCCTCCACTTT.

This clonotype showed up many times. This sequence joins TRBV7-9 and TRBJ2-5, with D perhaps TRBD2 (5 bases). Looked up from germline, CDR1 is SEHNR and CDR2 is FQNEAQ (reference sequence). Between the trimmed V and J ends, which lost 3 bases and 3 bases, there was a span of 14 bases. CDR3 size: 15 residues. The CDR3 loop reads CASSLAWLAKETQYF. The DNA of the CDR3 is TGTGCCAGCAGCTTGGCTTGGCTAGCCAAAGAGACCCAGTACTTC.